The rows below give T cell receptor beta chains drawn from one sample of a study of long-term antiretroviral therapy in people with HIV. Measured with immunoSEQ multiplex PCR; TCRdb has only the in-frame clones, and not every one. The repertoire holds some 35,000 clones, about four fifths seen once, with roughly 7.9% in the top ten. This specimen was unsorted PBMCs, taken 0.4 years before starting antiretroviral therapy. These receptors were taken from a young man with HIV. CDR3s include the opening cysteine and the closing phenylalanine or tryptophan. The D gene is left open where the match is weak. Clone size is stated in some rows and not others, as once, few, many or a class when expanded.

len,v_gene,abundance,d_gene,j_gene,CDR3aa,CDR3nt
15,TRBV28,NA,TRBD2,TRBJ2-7,CASFRTGSGTYEQYF,TGTGCCAGCTTCCGAACCGGTAGCGGGACCTACGAGCAGTACTTC
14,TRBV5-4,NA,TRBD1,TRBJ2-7,CASSVDRGGDEQYF,TGTGCCAGCAGCGTGGACAGGGGAGGGGACGAGCAGTACTTC
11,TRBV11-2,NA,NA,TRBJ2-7,CASSFSGEQYF,TGTGCCAGCAGCTTCAGTGGGGAGCAGTACTTC
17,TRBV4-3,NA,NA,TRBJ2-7,CASSPPRNSGASYEQYF,TGCGCCAGCAGCCCCCCTCGGAACTCGGGGGCATCCTACGAGCAGTACTTC
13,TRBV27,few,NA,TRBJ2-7,CASSKEVDFEQYF,TGTGCCAGCAGTAAGGAAGTAGATTTCGAGCAGTACTTC
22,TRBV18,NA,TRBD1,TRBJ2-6,CASSPLKGGDRAPSTGANVLTF,TGTGCCAGCTCACCACTCAAGGGGGGGGACAGGGCTCCGTCGACTGGGGCCAACGTCCTGACTTTC
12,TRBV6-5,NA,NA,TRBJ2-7,CASSYDRYEQYF,TGTGCCAGCAGTTACGATCGCTACGAGCAGTACTTC
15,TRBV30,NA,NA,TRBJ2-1,CAWSDRRSSYNEQFF,TGTGCCTGGAGTGATCGTAGAAGCTCCTACAATGAGCAGTTCTTC
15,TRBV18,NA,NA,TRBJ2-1,CASSPLQGGSNEQFF,TGTGCCAGCTCACCACTTCAGGGTGGGAGCAATGAGCAGTTCTTC
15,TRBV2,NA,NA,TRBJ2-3,CASSEVSQFTDTQYF,TGTGCCAGCAGTGAAGTTAGCCAGTTCACAGATACGCAGTATTTT
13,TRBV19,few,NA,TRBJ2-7,CASSARGSYEQYF,TGTGCCAGTAGCGCCCGCGGGTCCTACGAGCAGTACTTC
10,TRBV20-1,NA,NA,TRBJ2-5,CSQGLETQYF,TGCAGTCAGGGCCTGGAGACCCAGTACTTC
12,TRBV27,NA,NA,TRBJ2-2,CASRQDRGELFF,TGTGCCAGCAGGCAAGACAGGGGGGAGCTGTTTTTT
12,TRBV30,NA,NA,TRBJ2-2,CAWSVELSRLFF,TGTGCCTGGAGTGTAGAGCTTAGTCGGCTGTTTTTT
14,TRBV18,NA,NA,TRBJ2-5,CASSPQEYQETQYF,TGTGCCAGCTCACCACAGGAATACCAAGAGACCCAGTACTTC
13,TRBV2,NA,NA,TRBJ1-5,CASSEQSNQPQHF,TGTGCCAGCAGTGAGCAAAGCAATCAGCCCCAGCATTTT
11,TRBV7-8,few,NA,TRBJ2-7,CASSYHYEQYF,TGTGCCAGCAGCTATCACTACGAGCAGTACTTC
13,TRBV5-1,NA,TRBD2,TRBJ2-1,CASSRGGVNEQFF,TGCGCCAGCAGCCGCGGGGGGGTCAATGAGCAGTTCTTC
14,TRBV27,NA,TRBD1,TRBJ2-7,CASSFGTGGDGQYF,TGTGCCAGCAGTTTCGGGACAGGGGGGGACGGGCAGTACTTC
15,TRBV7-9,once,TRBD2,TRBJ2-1,CASSLVVAGYNEQFF,TGTGCCAGCAGCTTAGTGGTAGCGGGGTACAATGAGCAGTTCTTC
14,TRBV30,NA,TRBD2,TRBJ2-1,CAWRSGGALNEQFF,TGTGCCTGGAGAAGCGGGGGGGCCCTTAATGAGCAGTTCTTC
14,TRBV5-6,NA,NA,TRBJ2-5,CASSRQQLQETQYF,TGTGCCAGCAGCCGGCAGCAGCTACAAGAGACCCAGTACTTC
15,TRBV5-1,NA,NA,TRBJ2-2,CASSLVQGGTGELFF,TGCGCCAGCAGCTTGGTTCAGGGAGGCACCGGGGAGCTGTTTTTT
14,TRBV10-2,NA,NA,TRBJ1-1,CASSESYRITEAFF,TGCGCCAGCAGTGAGTCTTATCGAATAACTGAAGCTTTCTTT
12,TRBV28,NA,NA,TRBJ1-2,CASSFAGTSYTF,TGTGCCAGCAGTTTCGCGGGGACGAGCTACACCTTC
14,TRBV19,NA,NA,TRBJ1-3,CASSIGDRGNTIYF,TGTGCCAGTAGTATAGGAGACAGAGGAAACACCATATATTTT
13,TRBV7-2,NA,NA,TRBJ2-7,CASSLGGDLWQYF,TGTGCCAGCAGCTTAGGGGGGGATCTGTGGCAGTACTTC
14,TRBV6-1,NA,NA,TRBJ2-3,CASKVRGNTDTQYF,TGTGCCAGCAAGGTCCGCGGGAACACAGATACGCAGTATTTT
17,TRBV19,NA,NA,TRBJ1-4,CASSIPSARGTYEKLFF,TGTGCCAGTAGTATCCCCAGCGCTAGGGGGACCTATGAAAAACTGTTTTTT
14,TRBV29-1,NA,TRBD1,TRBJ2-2,CSVEQGQGTGELFF,TGCAGCGTTGAGCAGGGACAGGGCACCGGGGAGCTGTTTTTT
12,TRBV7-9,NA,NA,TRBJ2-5,CASSLDPETQYF,TGTGCCAGCAGCTTAGACCCAGAGACCCAGTACTTC
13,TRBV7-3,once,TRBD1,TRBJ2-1,CASSLRDSNEQFF,TGTGCCAGCAGCTTAAGGGACAGCAATGAGCAGTTCTTC
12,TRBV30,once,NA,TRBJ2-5,CAWIKSQETQYF,TGTGCCTGGATCAAAAGCCAAGAGACCCAGTACTTC